This entry lists 16 T cell receptor beta chains sequenced from one sample in a study of cytomegalovirus exposure and HLA in healthy donors. PCR used 60 Vbeta primers and 13 Jbeta primers. Data came from immunoSEQ multiplex PCR; TCRdb stores just in-frame clones and leaves some out. In the table there are fewer than 250,000 clones, roughly four fifths of which are singletons. The sequenced material came from PBMCs. All receptors derive from a woman aged 25 to 39 in good health and CMV-seropositive.

This sequence joins TRBV2 and TRBJ1-5; D is unresolved. The CDR3 consists of 14 residues. CDR1 and CDR2 from the germline V gene are SNHLY and FYNNEI. V was trimmed by 6 bases and J by 5 bases, leaving 14 bases between them. The CDR3 region has the DNA TGTGCCAGCAGCCTGGGGTTGAGGGATCAGCCCCAGCATTTT. Encoded protein: CASSLGLRDQPQHF. Drawing the rest from reference TRBV2 and TRBJ1-5, the complete variable domain is EPEVTQTPSHQVTQMGQEVILRCVPISNHLYFYWYRQILGQKVEFLVSFYNNEISEKSEIFDDQFSVERPDGSNFTLKIRSTKLEDSAMYFCASSLGLRDQPQHFGDGTRLSIL.

The chain's CDR3 is CASSSTGFTEAFF. In DNA, the CDR3 is TGTGCCAGCAGCTCGACAGGGTTCACTGAAGCTTTCTTT. The rearrangement uses TRBV27 and TRBJ1-1; 7 nucleotides line up with TRBD1. This CDR3 has 13 residues. CDR1 and CDR2 from the germline V gene are MNHEY and SMNVEV (reference sequence). Unmatched junction bases numbered 5, after V lost 6 bases and J lost 4 bases.

This rearrangement joins TRBV7-9 to TRBJ2-2; D is perhaps TRBD1 (5 bases). Per germline, CDR1 SEHNR and CDR2 FQNEAQ (reference sequence). Deletions cut 1 base from V and 0 bases from J, with 12 bases between. This CDR3 is built from 17 residues. This CDR3 reads CASSLEWGYPNTGELFF. The CDR3 bases are TGTGCCAGCAGCTTAGAATGGGGCTACCCGAACACCGGGGAGCTGTTTTTT.

The chain links TRBV6-5 to TRBJ1-3; D call uncertain. The CDR3 spans 11 residues. The germline gives CDR1 MNHEY, CDR2 SVGAGI. V was shortened by 10 bases and J by 4 bases, with 8 bases between the two germline ends. In DNA, the CDR3 is TGTGCCACGATACTCGGAAACACCATATATTTT. It encodes CATILGNTIYF.

The sample holds a few counts of this clone. V gene TRBV7-9 combines with J gene TRBJ1-2; 7 bases match TRBD1. With 1 base clipped from V and 5 bases from J, the junction kept 7 bases outside the gene matches. CDR3 length equals 15 residues. Germline CDR1 is SEHNR and CDR2 is FQNEAQ (reference sequence). CDR3 in DNA: TGTGCCAGCAGCTTAGGGACAGGAGGCTCTTATGGCTACACCTTC. Translating gives CASSLGTGGSYGYTF.

The V and J genes are TRBV2 and TRBJ1-2; maybe TRBD1 (6 bases). Per the germline V gene, CDR1 is SNHLY and CDR2 is FYNNEI. V was pared by 6 bases and J by 4 bases, with 18 bases between. The CDR3 extends over 15 amino acids. The CDR3 loop reads CASRQGLMLLYGYTF. The CDR3 DNA reads TGTGCCAGCAGACAGGGACTAATGTTGCTCTATGGCTACACCTTC. Full variable domain (rest looked up from reference TRBV2 and TRBJ1-2): EPEVTQTPSHQVTQMGQEVILRCVPISNHLYFYWYRQILGQKVEFLVSFYNNEISEKSEIFDDQFSVERPDGSNFTLKIRSTKLEDSAMYFCASRQGLMLLYGYTFGSGTRLTVV.

The chain combines TRBV19 with TRBJ1-2; no reliable D call. The CDR3 covers 12 residues. V was trimmed by 1 base and J by 8 bases, leaving 8 bases between them. Germline V gene lookup returns CDR1 LNHDA and CDR2 SQIVND (reference sequence). The DNA of the CDR3 is TGTGCCAGTAGTATAGCGGGTTGGGGCTACACCTTC. This gives the protein CASSIAGWGYTF. Drawing the rest from reference TRBV19 and TRBJ1-2, the complete variable domain is DGGITQSPKYLFRKEGQNVTLSCEQNLNHDAMYWYRQDPGQGLRLIYYSQIVNDFQKGDIAEGYSVSREKKESFPLTVTSAQKNPTAFYLCASSIAGWGYTFGSGTRLTVV.

The chain recombines TRBV29-1 with TRBJ1-4; D unclear. The CDR3 is 14 residues long. Germline V gene sequence: CDR1 SQVTM, CDR2 ANQGSEA. V shed 6 bases and J shed 3 bases, with 14 bases lying between them. The CDR3: CSVSPRQANEKLFF. The DNA of the CDR3 is TGCAGCGTATCTCCCCGGCAGGCTAATGAAAAACTGTTTTTT.

A word on this clone: The DNA is omitted, as the CDR3 cannot be located on it reliably, and the CDR3 follows TCRdb's listing. The genes are TRBV6-5 and TRBJ2-1; TRBD2, the D gene given by the table, was not confirmed from the DNA. Both ends counted, the CDR3 spans 14 residues. Germline V gives CDR1 MNHEY, CDR2 SVGAGI. The CDR3 sequence is CASSSSSSYNEQFF.

In regard to this clone: Other DNA sequences in the sample encode the same CDR3. The chain is built from TRBV25-1 and TRBJ1-1; no definite D call. V lost 6 bases, J lost 1 base, and 15 bases lay in between. Germline assignment: CDR1 MGHDK and CDR2 SYGVNS. CDR3 size: 15 residues. The CDR3 DNA reads TGTGCCAGCAGAGACCCTACACGGGGGAACACTGAAGCTTTCTTT. Amino acids: CASRDPTRGNTEAFF.

The gene calls are TRBV6-4 and TRBJ2-3; unclear D gene. This CDR3 region has 14 residues. V dropped 6 bases and J dropped 0 bases, with 10 bases sitting between them. Germline V gives CDR1 MRHNA, CDR2 SNTAGT. DNA for the CDR3: TGTGCCAGCAGCGAGGCCCTCAGCACAGATACGCAGTATTTT. Amino acid sequence: CASSEALSTDTQYF.

The rearrangement links TRBV19 to TRBJ1-1; 7 bases match TRBD1. Per germline, CDR1 LNHDA and CDR2 SQIVND (reference sequence). CDR3 length: 13 residues. Trimming at V came to 4 bases and at J to 10 bases, leaving 9 bases not matched to a gene. The CDR3 bases are TGTGCCAGTAGTACCCAAAGCCGGGACAGAGCTTTCTTT. Translating it yields CASSTQSRDRAFF.

The chain is built from TRBV4-2 and TRBJ2-2; D ambiguous. With 0 bases removed from V and 4 bases from J, the gap between germline ends came to 6 bases. Per the germline V gene, CDR1 is LGHNA and CDR2 is YNFKEQ. There are 14 residues in the CDR3. CDR3 sequence (DNA): TGTGCCAGCAGCCAAGAGTCCAGCACCGGGGAGCTGTTTTTT. This encodes CASSQESSTGELFF.

V usage is TRBV9 and J usage is TRBJ2-1, with D possibly TRBD2 on 6 matching bases. The V end lost 3 bases, the J end lost 3 bases, and 16 bases lay between the germline ends. CDR1 is SGDLS, CDR2 YYNGEE, per germline. The CDR3 is made up of 16 amino acids. CDR3 region: CASSAPAGGNYNEQFF. CDR3 DNA: TGTGCCAGCAGCGCACCCGCTGGGGGGAACTACAATGAGCAGTTCTTC.

The genes are TRBV9 and TRBJ2-1; D is possibly TRBD2 (6 bases). V lost 2 bases, J lost 2 bases, and 8 bases lay in between. The germline CDR1 and CDR2 sequences are SGDLS and YYNGEE. The CDR3 loop spans 14 amino acids. CDR3 nucleotides: TGTGCCAGCAGCGTTGGAGGGGCCTACAATGAGCAGTTCTTC. This sequence encodes CASSVGGAYNEQFF.

The chain couples TRBV28 to TRBJ2-3; 14 nucleotides agree with TRBD2. The CDR3 is 16 residues long. With 5 bases clipped from V and 4 bases from J, the junction kept 5 bases outside the gene matches. The germline gives CDR1 MDHEN, CDR2 SYDVKM. The CDR3: CASSRGLAGVADTQYF. DNA for the CDR3: TGTGCCAGCAGTAGGGGACTAGCGGGAGTTGCAGATACGCAGTATTTT.